What follows describes a single T cell receptor (beta chain). Its antigen is still unknown. No base quality values were provided; no much bigger clone lies one nucleotide off. The CDR3 regions of human TCRbeta chains were subjected to immunosequencing. The authors processed their data as follows. Repertoire TCRs were matched against a reference library of SARS-CoV-2-specific TCRs generated with the MIRA antigen-specificity platform. Breadth meant the fraction of unique TCRs that were SARS-CoV-2-associated, whereas depth meant the fraction of total T cells that were SARS-CoV-2-associated. Each spike-specific TCR was assigned to its reactive spike region and to a CD4 or CD8 class using the MIRA data. Log10-transformed breadth and depth values were compared by one-way ANOVA with Sidak's multiple comparisons tests. TCRdb holds this immuneACCESS table with in-frame rearrangements only. Some clones are missing; in checked studies, unresolved V genes explain under half, and the rest has no known cause. V, J and clone size are taken as reported in that table, and D and trimming were inferred from the DNA itself. The sample table holds 180,000 or so clones, of which around 90% were seen once. Around 1.3% of the sample comes from the top ten.

This sample was included in a study of T cell responses to AZD1222 COVID-19 vaccine (dated by TCRdb to 2020 to 2022). As for the study more broadly: TCR sequencing covered approximately 230 trial participants: 207 given two doses of AZD1222 and about 26 given two doses of MenACWY control vaccine. Enrollment into the trials was organized by age into subgroups of 18-55, 56-69 and 70-plus years, and those subgroups contained roughly 140, 27 and 60 TCR-sequenced participants, respectively.

Points the paper makes about the study in general: Spike-specific TCR breadth and depth rose significantly after two AZD1222 doses compared with day 0 and with MenACWY recipients. Nearly half of unique spike-specific TCRs reportedly recognized epitopes outside regions mutated in the B.1.351 and B.1.1.7 variants. Most participants were white British and females outnumbered males, and the authors suggested that clonal diversity may have been underestimated. Conclusions about previously exposed vaccinees were limited because only a handful of AZD1222 recipients were SARS-CoV-2 seropositive at baseline. Vaccine-associated CD4 TCRs spanned the whole spike protein, with dominant responses in regions 160-218 and 743-854. Because no samples from the day 14 peak response were available, repertoires could be characterized only after the peak T cell response. The 56-69-year group was small, and its depth increase did not reach significance, likely because of low power.

The label giving this sample's time point can be read as: about 28 days (+/-7) after the second vaccine dose. AZD1222 recipients given second doses at about 4 weeks or at about 12 weeks were pooled, since spike-specific TCR depth and breadth were not found to differ between the two schedules. Samples from vaccinated people were obtained from the UK trials COV001 and COV002, which included a single-blind randomized controlled phase 2/3 trial of AZD1222 (ChAdOx1 nCoV-19) in healthy adults. For TCRbeta chain sequencing, PBMC samples from trial participants were taken at day 0 and at day 28 after the second dose. The clonotype originates from an adult who received the AZD1222 COVID-19 vaccine. The sample consisted of peripheral blood, taken 28 days after the second AZD1222 dose.

At the DNA level, the sequence is TGCAGCGTTCAGGGGACTCACAGCTCTGGAAACACCATATATTTT. Its coded protein is CSVQGTHSSGNTIYF. The chain uses TRBV29-1 and TRBJ1-3; the D gene is possibly TRBD1, with 6 bases matching. The CDR1 and CDR2 encoded by the germline V gene are SQVTM and ANQGSEA. Its CDR3 holds 15 amino acids, cysteine through phenylalanine. Just the 45-base CDR3 DNA is kept, in frame starting at base 1. The germline ends are 14 bases apart after V is trimmed by 5 bases and J by 0 bases.